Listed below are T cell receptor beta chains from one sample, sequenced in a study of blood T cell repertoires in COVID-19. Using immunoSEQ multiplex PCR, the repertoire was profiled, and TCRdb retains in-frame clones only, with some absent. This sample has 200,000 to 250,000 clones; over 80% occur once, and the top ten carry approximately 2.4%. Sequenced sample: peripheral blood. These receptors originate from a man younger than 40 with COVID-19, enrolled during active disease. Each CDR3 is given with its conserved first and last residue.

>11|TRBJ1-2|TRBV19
CASSKRSGYTF
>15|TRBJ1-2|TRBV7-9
CASSLEVRGGYGYTF
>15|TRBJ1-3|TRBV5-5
CASSSQGNGGNTIYF
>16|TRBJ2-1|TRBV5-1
CASSFQTGQRGNEQFF
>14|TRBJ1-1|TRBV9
CASSSRGVNTEAFF
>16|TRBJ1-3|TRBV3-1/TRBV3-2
CASSLLPGESGNTIYF
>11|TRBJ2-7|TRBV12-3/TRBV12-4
CASSDSYEQYF
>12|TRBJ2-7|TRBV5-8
CASSYSPSGRYF
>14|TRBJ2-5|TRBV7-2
CASSAGPSQETQYF
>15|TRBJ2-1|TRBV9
CASSPRQGAYNEQFF
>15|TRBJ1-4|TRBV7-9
CASSPRAQANEKLFF
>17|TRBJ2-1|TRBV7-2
CASSPNGRSIGYNEQFF
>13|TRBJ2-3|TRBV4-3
CASSQDLAGLVYF
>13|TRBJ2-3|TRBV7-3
CASSLTNTDTQYF
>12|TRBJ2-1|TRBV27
CASSLTGNEQFF
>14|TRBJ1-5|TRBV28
CASTRTLSNQPQHF
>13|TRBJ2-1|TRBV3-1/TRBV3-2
CASSQRGSNEQFF
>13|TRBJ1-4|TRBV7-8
CASSLAGNEKLFF
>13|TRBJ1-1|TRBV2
CASIPEMNTEAFF
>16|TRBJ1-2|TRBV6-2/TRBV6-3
CASSPSDRGFLYGYTF
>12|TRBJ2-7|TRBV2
CASREDRSEQYF
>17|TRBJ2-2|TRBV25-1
CASSEFKQVSNTGELFF
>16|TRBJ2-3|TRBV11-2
CASSLDISGGTDTQYF
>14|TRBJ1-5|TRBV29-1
CSVAGTGENQPQHF
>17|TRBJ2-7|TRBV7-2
CASSVLWGQGPNDEQYF
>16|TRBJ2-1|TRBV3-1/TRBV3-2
CASSLDQGQVYNEQFF
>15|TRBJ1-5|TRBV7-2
CASSLGAADNQPQHF
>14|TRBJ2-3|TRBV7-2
CASKIAGAPDTQYF
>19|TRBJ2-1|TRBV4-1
CASSQDSISGGSSYNEQFF
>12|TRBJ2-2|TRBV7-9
CASSFEGRGMFF
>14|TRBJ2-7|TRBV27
CASAGLGSSYEQYF
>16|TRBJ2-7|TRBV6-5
CASSYGPGTVSYEQYF
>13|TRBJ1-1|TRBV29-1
CSVEKQLNTEAFF
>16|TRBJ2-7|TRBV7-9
CASSFIPGQGAREQYF
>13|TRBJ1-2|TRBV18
CASSPRGNYGYTF
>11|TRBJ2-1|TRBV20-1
CSAQFYNEQFF
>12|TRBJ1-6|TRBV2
CASSDQVSPLHF
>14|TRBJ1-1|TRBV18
CASSPPSLNTEAFF
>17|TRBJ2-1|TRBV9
CASSVNPDRGRIHEQFF
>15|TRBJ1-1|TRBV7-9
CASSPPARENTEAFF
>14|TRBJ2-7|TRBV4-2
CASSQTGMVREQYF
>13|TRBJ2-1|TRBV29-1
CSGGLGMGNEQFF
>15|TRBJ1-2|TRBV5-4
CASSSPGQGNYGYTF
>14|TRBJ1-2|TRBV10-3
CAIRTQGADGGYTF
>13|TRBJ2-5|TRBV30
CAWSRTAQETQYF
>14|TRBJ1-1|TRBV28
CASSLSGGVLEAFF
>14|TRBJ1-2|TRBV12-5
CASGRSGSDYGYTF
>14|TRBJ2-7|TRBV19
CASSMGQPSYEQYF
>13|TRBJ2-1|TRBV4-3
CASSQDGGDEQFF
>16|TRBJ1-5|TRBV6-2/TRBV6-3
CASSYTRWTGNQPQHF
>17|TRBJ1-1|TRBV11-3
CASSLPPGTDSNTEAFF
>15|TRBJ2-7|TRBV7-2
CASNPSGGVSYEQYF
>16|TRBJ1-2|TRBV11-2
CASSLEDRMVNYGYTF